The present T cell receptor beta chain was sequenced within a study of blood T cell repertoires in COVID-19. The data were produced by immunoSEQ multiplex PCR, yet TCRdb's version contains in-frame clones alone and is incomplete. In the table there are 140,000 to 150,000 clones, approximately 90% of which are singletons. Participant age was about 18 to 89 years, and participants resided in 24 US areas. Assignment of participants to cohorts was predicated upon participant-reported clinical history. Donors in Cohort 3 counted as recovered after two negative PCRs, clearance, or symptom resolution. Sequencing used PBMCs or T cells enriched from blood (not recorded which). This TCR derives from a man in his fifties or sixties who had recovered from COVID-19.

DNA of the CDR3: TGTGCCAGCAGTGAAGCGCTTCGGGGGGGCGAGCAGTACGTC. It yields the protein CASSEALRGGEQYV. This chain links TRBV2 with TRBJ2-7; 8 bases are shared with TRBD2. The germline V gene encodes CDR1 SNHLY and CDR2 FYNNEI. This CDR3 has 14 residues. After removal of 0 bases from V and 6 bases from J, the junction contained 4 bases not matched to a gene.